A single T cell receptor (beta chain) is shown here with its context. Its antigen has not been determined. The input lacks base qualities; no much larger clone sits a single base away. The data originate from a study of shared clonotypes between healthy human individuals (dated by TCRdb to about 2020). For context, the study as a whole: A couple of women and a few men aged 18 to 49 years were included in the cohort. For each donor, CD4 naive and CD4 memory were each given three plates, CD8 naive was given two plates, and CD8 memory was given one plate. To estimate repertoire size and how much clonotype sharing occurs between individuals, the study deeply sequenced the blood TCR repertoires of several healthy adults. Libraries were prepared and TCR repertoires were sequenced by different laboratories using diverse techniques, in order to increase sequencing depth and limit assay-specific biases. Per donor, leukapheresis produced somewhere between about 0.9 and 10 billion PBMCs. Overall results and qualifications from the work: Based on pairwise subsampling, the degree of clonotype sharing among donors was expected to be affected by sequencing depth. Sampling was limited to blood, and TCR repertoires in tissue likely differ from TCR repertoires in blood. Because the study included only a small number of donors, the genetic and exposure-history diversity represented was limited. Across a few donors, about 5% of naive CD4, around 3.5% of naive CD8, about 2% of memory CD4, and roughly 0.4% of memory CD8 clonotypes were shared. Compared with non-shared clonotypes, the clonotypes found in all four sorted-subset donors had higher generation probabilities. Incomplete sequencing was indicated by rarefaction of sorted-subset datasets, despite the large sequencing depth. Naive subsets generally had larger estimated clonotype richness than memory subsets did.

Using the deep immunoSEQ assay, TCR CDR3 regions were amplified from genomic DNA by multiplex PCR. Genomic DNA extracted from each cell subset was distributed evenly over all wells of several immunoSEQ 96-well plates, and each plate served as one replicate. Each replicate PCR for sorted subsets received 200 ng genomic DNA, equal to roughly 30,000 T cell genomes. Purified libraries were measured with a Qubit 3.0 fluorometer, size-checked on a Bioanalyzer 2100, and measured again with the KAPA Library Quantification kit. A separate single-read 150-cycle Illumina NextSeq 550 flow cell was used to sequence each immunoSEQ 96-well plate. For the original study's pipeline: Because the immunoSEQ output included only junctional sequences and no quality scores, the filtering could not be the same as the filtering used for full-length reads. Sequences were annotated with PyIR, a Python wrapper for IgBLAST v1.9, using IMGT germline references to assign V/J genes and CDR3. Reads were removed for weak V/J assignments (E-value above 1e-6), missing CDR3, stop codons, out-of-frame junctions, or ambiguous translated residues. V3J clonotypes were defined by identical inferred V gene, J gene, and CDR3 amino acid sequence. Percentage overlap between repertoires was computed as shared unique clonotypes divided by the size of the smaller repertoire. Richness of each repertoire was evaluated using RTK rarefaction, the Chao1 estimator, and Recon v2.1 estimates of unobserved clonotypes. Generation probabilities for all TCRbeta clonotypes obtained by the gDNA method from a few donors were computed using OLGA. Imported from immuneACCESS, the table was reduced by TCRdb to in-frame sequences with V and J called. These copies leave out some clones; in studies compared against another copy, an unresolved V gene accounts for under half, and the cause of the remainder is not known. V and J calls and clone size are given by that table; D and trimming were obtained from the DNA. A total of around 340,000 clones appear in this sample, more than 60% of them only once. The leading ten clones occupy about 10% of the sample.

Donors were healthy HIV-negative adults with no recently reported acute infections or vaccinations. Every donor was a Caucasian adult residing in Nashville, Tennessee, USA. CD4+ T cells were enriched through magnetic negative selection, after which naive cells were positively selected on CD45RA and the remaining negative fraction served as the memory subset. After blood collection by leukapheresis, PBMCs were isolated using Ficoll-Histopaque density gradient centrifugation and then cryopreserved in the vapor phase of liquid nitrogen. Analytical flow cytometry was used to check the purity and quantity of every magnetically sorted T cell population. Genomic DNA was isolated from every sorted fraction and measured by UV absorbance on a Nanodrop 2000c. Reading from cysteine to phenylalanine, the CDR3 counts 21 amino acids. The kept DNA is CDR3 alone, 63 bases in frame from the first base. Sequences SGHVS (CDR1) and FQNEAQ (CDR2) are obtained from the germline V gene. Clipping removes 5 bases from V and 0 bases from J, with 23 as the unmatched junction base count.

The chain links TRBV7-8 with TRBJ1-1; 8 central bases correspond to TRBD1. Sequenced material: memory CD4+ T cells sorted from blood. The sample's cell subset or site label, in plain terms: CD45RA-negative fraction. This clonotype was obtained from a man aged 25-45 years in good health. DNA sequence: TGTGCCAGCAGCGCCAGACAGGGGCTCCTTCGGCTTTCGGAAATGAACACTGAAGCTTTCTTT. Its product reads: CASSARQGLLRLSEMNTEAFF.